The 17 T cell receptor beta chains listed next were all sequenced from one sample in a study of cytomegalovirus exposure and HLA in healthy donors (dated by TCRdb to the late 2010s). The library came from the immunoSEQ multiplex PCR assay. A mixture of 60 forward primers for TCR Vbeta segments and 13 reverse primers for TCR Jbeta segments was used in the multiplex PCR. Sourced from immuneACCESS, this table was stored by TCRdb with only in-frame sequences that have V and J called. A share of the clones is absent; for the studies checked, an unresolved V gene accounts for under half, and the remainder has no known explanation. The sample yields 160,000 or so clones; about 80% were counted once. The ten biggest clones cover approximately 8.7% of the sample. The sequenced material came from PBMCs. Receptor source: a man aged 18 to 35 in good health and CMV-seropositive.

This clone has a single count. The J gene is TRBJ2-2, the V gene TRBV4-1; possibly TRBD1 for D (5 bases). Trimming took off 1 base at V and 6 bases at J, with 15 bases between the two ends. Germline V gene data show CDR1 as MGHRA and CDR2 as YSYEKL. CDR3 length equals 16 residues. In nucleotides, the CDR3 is TGCGCCAGCAGCCAAGGAGGCAGGGTTTTGGCCGGGGAGCTGTTTTTT. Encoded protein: CASSQGGRVLAGELFF.

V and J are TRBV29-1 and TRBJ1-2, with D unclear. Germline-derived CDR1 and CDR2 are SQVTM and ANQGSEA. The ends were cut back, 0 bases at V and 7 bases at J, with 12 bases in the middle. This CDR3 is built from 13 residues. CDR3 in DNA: TGCAGCGTTGAAGAGAGGTCTGTTAGTGGCTACACCTTC. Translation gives CSVEERSVSGYTF.

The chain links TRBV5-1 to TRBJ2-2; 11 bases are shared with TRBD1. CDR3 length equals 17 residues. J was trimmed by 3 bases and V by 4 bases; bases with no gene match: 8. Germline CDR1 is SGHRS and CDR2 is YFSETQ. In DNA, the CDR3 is TGCGCCAGCAGCCCCACCGGACAGGGGGCGGACACCGGGGAGCTGTTTTTT. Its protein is CASSPTGQGADTGELFF. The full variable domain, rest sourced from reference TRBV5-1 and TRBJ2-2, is KAGVTQTPRYLIKTRGQQVTLSCSPISGHRSVSWYQQTPGQGLQFLFEYFSETQRNKGNFPGRFSGRQFSNSRSEMNVSTLELGDSALYLCASSPTGQGADTGELFFGEGSRLTVL.

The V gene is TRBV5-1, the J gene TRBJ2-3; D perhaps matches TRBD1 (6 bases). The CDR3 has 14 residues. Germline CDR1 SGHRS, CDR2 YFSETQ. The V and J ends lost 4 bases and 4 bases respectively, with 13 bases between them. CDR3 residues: CASSVTGFPDTQYF. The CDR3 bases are TGCGCCAGCAGCGTGACAGGTTTTCCAGATACGCAGTATTTT.

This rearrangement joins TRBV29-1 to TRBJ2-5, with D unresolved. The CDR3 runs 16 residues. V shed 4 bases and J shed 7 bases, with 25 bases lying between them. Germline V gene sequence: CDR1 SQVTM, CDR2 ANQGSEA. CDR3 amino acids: CSVARQGLPPKLTQYF. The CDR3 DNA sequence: TGCAGCGTTGCCCGACAAGGCCTACCTCCCAAGTTGACCCAGTACTTC. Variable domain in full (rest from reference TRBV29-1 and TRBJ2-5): SAVISQKPSRDICQRGTSLTIQCQVDSQVTMMFWYRQQPGQSLTLIATANQGSEATYESGFVIDKFPISRPNLTFSTLTVSNMSPEDSSIYLCSVARQGLPPKLTQYFGPGTRLLVL.

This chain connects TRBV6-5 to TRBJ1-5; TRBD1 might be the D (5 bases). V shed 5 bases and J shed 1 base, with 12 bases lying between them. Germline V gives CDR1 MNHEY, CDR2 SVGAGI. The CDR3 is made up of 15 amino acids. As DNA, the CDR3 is TGTGCCAGCAGTCCTACCGGGGGGAGCAATCAGCCCCAGCATTTT. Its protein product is CASSPTGGSNQPQHF.

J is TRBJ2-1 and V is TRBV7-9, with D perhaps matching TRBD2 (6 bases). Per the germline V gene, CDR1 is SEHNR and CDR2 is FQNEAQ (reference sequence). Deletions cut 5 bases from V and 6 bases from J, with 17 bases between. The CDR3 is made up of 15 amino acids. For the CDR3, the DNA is TGTGCCAGCAGCCCAAAAGGGGCGGGATTCAATGAGCAGTTCTTC. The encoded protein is CASSPKGAGFNEQFF.

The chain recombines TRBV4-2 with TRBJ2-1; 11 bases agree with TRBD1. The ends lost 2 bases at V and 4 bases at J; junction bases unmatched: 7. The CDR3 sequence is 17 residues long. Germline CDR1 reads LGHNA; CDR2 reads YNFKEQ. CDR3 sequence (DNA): TGTGCCAGCAGCCAATCCGTGAGGGACAGGGGGTACAATGAGCAGTTCTTC. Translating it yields CASSQSVRDRGYNEQFF.

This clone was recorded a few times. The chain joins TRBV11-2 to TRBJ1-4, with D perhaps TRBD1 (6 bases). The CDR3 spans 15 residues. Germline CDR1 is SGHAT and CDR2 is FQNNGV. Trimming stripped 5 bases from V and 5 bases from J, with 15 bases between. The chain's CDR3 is CASSHAVGTNEKLFF. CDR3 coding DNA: TGTGCCAGCAGCCACGCCGTGGGGACAAATGAAAAACTGTTTTTT.

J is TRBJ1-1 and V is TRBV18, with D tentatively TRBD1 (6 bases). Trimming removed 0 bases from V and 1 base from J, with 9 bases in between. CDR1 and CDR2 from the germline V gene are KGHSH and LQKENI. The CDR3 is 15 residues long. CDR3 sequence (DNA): TGTGCCAGCTCACCACCGGGACACCAGAACACTGAAGCTTTCTTT. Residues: CASSPPGHQNTEAFF.

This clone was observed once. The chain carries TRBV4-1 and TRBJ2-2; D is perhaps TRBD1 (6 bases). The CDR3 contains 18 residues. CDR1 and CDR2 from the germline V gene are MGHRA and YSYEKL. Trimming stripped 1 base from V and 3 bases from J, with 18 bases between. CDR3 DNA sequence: TGCGCCAGCAGCCAAGGTTCAGCAGGGGTCGTTTACACCGGGGAGCTGTTTTTT. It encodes CASSQGSAGVVYTGELFF.

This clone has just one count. The CDR3 DNA follows: TGTGCCAGCAGGAGGCAGGGTTACGAAAAACTGTTTTTT. Encoded protein: CASRRQGYEKLFF. The chain employs TRBV5-8 and TRBJ1-4; a weak D match, TRBD1 (5 bases). Trimming took off 5 bases at V and 8 bases at J, with 13 bases between the two ends. Germline V CDR1 and CDR2: SGHTS, YDEGEE. The CDR3 totals 13 residues.

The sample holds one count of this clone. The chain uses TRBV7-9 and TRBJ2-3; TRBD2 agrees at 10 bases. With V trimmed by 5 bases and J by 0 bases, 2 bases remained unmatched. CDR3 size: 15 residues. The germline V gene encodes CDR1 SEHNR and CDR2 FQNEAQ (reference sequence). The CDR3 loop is CASSLGLASTDTQYF. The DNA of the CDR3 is TGTGCCAGCAGCCTGGGACTAGCGAGCACAGATACGCAGTATTTT.

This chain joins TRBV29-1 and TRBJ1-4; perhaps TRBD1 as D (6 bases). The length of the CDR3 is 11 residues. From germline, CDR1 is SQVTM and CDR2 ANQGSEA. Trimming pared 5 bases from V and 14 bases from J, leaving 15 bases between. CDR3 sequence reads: CSVQTGPLLFF. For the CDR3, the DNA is TGCAGCGTTCAGACAGGACCGTTGCTGTTTTTT.

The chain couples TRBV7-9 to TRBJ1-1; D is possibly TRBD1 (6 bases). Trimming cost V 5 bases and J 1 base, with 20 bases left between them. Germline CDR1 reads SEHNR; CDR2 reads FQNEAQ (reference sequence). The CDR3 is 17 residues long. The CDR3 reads CASSRPNPTGQNTEAFF. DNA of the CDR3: TGTGCCAGCAGCCGACCGAATCCAACGGGACAGAACACTGAAGCTTTCTTT.

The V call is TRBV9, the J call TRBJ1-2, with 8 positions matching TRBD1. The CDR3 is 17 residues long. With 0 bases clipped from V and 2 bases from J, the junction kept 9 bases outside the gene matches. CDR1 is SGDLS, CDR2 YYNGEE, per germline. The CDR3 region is CASSVEPLGQGNYGYTF. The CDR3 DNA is TGTGCCAGCAGCGTAGAGCCGCTCGGACAGGGAAACTATGGCTACACCTTC.

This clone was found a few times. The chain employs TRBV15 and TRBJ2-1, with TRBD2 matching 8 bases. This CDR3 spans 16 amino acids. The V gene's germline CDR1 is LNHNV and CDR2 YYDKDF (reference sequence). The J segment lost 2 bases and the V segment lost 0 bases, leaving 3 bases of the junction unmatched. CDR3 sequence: CATSREAGGPYNEQFF. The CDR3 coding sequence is TGTGCCACCAGCAGAGAGGCGGGGGGTCCCTACAATGAGCAGTTCTTC.